This TCR beta chain was sequenced in a study of OX40 agonist ivuxolimab in advanced cancers. The study's findings and limits: CD4+ and CD8+ blood T cells expanded clonally by week 6 at 0.1 to 3.0 mg/kg. Among T cells, CD8+ cells averaged more expanded clones than CD4+ cells. Researchers did not determine the expanded peripheral T cells' antigen specificity.

V shed 8 bases and J shed 2 bases, with 15 bases lying between them. Per germline, CDR1 MNHNS and CDR2 SASEGT. The CDR3 sequence is 15 residues long. Here immunoSEQ multiplex PCR was the method, and the copy in TCRdb shows in-frame clones only, minus some. The sample holds about 84,000 clones, approximately 88% seen once. Comments on this clone: The antigen is undetermined.

The TCR originated in an adult with an advanced solid tumor such as melanoma, head and neck, liver or kidney cancer. Source: CD4+ or CD8+ T cells sorted from blood, taken in a trial of the OX40 agonist ivuxolimab. The gene calls are TRBV6-1 and TRBJ2-2; D unclear. The CDR3 loop reads CASPVGSVNTGELFF. DNA for the CDR3: TGTGCCAGCCCCGTGGGGTCCGTAAACACCGGGGAGCTGTTTTTT.